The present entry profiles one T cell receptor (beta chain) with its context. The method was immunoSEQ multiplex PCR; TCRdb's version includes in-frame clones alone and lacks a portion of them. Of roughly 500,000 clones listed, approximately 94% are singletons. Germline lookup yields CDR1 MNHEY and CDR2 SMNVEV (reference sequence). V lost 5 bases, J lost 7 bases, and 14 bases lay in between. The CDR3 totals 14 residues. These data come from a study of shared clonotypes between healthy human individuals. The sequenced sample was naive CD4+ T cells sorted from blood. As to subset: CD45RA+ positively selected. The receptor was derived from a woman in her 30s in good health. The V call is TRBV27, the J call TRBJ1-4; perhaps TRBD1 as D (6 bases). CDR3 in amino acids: CASSTQGLGEKLFF. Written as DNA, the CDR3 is TGTGCCAGCAGTACACAGGGCCTCGGTGAAAAACTGTTTTTT.